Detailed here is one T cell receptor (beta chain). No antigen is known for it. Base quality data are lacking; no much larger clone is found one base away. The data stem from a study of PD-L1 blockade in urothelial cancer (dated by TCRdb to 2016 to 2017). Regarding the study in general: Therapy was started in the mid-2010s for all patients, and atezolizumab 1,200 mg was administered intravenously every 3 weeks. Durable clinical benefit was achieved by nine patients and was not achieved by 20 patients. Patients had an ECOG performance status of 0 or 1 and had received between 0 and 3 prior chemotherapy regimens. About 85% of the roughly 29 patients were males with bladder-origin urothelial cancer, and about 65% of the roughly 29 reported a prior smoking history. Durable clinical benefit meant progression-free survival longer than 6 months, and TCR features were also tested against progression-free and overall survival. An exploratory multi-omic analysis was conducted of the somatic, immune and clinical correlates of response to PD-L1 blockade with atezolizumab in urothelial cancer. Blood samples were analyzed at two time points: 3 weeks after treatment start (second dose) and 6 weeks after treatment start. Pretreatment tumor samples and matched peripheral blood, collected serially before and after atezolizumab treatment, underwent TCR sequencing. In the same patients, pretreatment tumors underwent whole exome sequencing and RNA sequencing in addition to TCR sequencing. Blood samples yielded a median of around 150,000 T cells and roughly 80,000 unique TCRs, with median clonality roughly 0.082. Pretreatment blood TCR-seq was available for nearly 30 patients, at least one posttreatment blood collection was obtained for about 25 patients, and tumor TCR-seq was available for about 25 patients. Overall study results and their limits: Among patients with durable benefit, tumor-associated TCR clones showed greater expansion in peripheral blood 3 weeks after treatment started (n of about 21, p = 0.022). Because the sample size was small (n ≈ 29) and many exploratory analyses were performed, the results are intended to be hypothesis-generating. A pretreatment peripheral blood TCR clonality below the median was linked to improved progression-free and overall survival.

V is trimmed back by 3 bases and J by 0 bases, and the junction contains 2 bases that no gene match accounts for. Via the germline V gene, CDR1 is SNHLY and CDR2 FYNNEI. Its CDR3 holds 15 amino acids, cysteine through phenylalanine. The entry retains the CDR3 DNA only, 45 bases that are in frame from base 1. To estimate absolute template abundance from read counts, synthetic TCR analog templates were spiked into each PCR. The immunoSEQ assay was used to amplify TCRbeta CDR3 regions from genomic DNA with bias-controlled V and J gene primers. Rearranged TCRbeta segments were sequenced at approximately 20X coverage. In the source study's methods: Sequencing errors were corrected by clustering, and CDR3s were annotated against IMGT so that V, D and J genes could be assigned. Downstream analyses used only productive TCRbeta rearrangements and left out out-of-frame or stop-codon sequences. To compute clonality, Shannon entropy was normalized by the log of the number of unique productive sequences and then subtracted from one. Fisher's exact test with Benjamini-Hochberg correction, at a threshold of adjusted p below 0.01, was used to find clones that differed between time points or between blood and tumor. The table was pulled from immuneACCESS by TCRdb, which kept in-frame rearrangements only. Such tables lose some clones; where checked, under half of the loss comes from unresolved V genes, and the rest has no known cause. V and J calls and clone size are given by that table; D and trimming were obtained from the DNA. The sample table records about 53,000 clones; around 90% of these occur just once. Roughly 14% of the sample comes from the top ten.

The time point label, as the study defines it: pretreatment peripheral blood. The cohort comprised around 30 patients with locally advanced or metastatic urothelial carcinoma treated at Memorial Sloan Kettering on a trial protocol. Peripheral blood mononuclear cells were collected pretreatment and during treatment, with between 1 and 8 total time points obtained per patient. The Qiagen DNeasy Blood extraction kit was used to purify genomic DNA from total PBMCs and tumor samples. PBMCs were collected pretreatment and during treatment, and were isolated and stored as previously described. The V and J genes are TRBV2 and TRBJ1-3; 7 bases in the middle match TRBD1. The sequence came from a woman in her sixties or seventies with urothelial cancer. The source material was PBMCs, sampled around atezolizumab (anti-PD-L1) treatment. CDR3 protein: CASSEGQSSGNTIYF. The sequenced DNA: TGTGCCAGCAGTGAGGGACAGAGCTCTGGAAACACCATATATTTT.